This T cell receptor (beta chain) derives from a study of radiotherapy plus CTLA-4 blockade in lung cancer. Whole-study findings and limits: Interferon-beta, together with early blood T cell clone dynamics, reportedly best predicted response. Tumor-derived TCR clones expanded in blood after radiotherapy plus ipilimumab.

TCRdb keeps only in-frame clones here, not all; method: immunoSEQ multiplex PCR. The profile shows tens of thousands of clones, 70% to 90% of them singletons. The CDR3 covers 15 residues. V dropped 4 bases and J dropped 1 base, with 16 bases sitting between them. CDR1 is SQVTM and CDR2 is ANQGSEA in the germline V gene. Of note for this clone: Its antigen is unknown.

This clonotype was obtained from a human donor with non-small cell lung cancer that progressed on radiotherapy plus ipilimumab. Sequencing was performed on peripheral blood, taken from a patient treated with radiotherapy plus ipilimumab. V usage is TRBV29-1 and J usage is TRBJ2-5; possibly TRBD1 for D (5 bases). This CDR3 reads CSVARGVRFQETQYF. The DNA for the CDR3 is TGCAGCGTTGCAAGGGGCGTGAGGTTCCAAGAGACCCAGTACTTC.